The 15 T cell receptor beta chains reported below all come from one sample, sequenced in a study of CD8 T cells in ankylosing spondylitis. TCRdb used MiXCR to reprocess the 5' RACE reads, holding one entry per CDR3 protein. The sample includes some 250,000 distinct CDR3 sequences, around 7.8% seen only once; the top ten take 6.5% to 7%. The specimen sequenced was blood, either unsorted or a sorted T cell fraction (not recorded which). Receptors were obtained from a male donor with ankylosing spondylitis or in good health (not recorded which).

The chain uses TRBV25-1 and TRBJ2-2; D may be TRBD1 (5 bases). V shed 6 bases and J shed 1 base, with 21 bases lying between them. The CDR3 has 18 amino acids. Germline assignment: CDR1 MGHDK and CDR2 SYGVNS. Written as DNA, the CDR3 is TGTGCCAGCAGCCCCGGGCTCCTCTGGACAAAGAACACCGGGGAGCTGTTTTTT. Translation gives CASSPGLLWTKNTGELFF. Using reference TRBV25-1 and TRBJ2-2 for the parts outside the CDR3, the full variable domain is EADIYQTPRYLVIGTGKKITLECSQTMGHDKMYWYQQDPGMELHLIHYSYGVNSTEKGDLSSESTVSRIRTEHFPLTLESARPSHTSQYLCASSPGLLWTKNTGELFFGEGSRLTVL.

This clonotype was seen at least ten times. V gene TRBV10-3 combines with J gene TRBJ1-2; D is perhaps TRBD1 (6 bases). This CDR3 region has 11 residues. The germline V and J ends were trimmed by 8 bases and 6 bases, with 10 bases remaining between them. The germline CDR1 and CDR2 sequences are ENHRY and SYGVKD. The CDR3 DNA follows: TGTGCCATCGAGTCAGGGGATGGCTACACCTTC. It is translated as CAIESGDGYTF.

This clonotype was observed many times. The gene calls are TRBV20-1 and TRBJ2-3; D is perhaps TRBD2 (5 bases). The V gene lost 6 bases and the J gene lost 4 bases, with 20 bases spanning the gap. CDR1 is DFQATT, CDR2 SNEGSKA, per germline (reference sequence). The CDR3 is 15 residues long. The CDR3 nucleotides read TGCAGTGCCCACGGCCGGCACGGGGTCGCAGATACGCAGTATTTT. Translated: CSAHGRHGVADTQYF.

The chain employs TRBV5-1 and TRBJ2-5; no firm D call. Between the trimmed V and J ends, which lost 3 bases and 2 bases, there was a span of 20 bases. The CDR3 totals 17 residues. In germline, CDR1 is SGHRS, CDR2 YFSETQ. The CDR3 loop is CASSSLRHASRQETQYF. The CDR3, as DNA: TGCGCCAGCAGCTCCCTTCGGCACGCCAGCAGGCAAGAGACCCAGTACTTC.

The chain combines TRBV7-9 with TRBJ2-7, with TRBD2 as a possible D gene (7 bases). The CDR3 runs 15 residues. From germline, CDR1 is SEHNR and CDR2 FQNEAQ (reference sequence). Trimming left V 5 bases short and J 2 bases short, with 16 bases between. As DNA, the CDR3 is TGTGCCAGCAGCCCGCGTGCGGGGGCCCCCTACGAGCAGTACTTC. Its protein product is CASSPRAGAPYEQYF.

As for this clonotype: Being one base from a much bigger clone, this may be a read error. V usage is TRBV6-2 or TRBV6-3 and J usage is TRBJ2-7, with 7 bases identical to TRBD2. The CDR3 is 15 residues long. V trimming: 4 bases; J trimming: 3 bases; junction bases outside the gene matches: 9. From germline, CDR1 is MNHEY and CDR2 SVGEGT. The CDR3 region has the DNA TGTGCCAGCAGTTCCTCCAGGGAGGGCCTCTACGAGCAGTACTTC. Protein product: CASSSSREGLYEQYF.

There are many counts of this clonotype. The gene calls are TRBV20-1 and TRBJ2-2; D gene uncertain. CDR1 DFQATT and CDR2 SNEGSKA come from the germline V gene (reference sequence). Trimming took 4 bases from V and 0 from J, leaving 9 bases between them. This CDR3 spans 14 amino acids. CDR3: CSATNAPNTGELFF. CDR3 in DNA: TGCAGTGCTACGAACGCTCCGAACACCGGGGAGCTGTTTTTT.

This clonotype was observed many times. The chain recombines TRBV20-1 with TRBJ2-3; tentative D call: TRBD2 (6 bases). Trimming stripped 0 bases from V and 0 bases from J, with 10 bases between. Per germline, CDR1 DFQATT and CDR2 SNEGSKA (reference sequence). The CDR3 is made up of 15 amino acids. In nucleotides, the CDR3 is TGCAGTGCTAGAGATTGGAGGGAAAGCACAGATACGCAGTATTTT. Translation gives CSARDWRESTDTQYF.

This clonotype has only a few counts. The chain joins TRBV5-4 to TRBJ2-7; maybe TRBD2 (6 bases). The length of the CDR3 is 15 residues. Trimming stripped 4 bases from V and 2 bases from J, with 16 bases between. The germline gives CDR1 SGHNT, CDR2 YYREEE (reference sequence). The CDR3 here is CASSVREIPPYEQYF. As DNA, the CDR3 is TGTGCCAGCAGCGTGCGGGAAATCCCTCCCTACGAGCAGTACTTC. Variable domain in full (rest from reference TRBV5-4 and TRBJ2-7): ETGVTQSPTHLIKTRGQQVTLRCSSQSGHNTVSWYQQALGQGPQFIFQYYREEENGRGNFPPRFSGLQFPNYSSELNVNALELDDSALYLCASSVREIPPYEQYFGPGTRLTVT.

CDR3 sequence (DNA): TGTGCCTGGAGTGTCGGTCTCGACGGGGGGCCGCTCGAGCAGTACTTC. Translated: CAWSVGLDGGPLEQYF. The chain employs TRBV30 and TRBJ2-7; the D gene is possibly TRBD2 (7 bases). Trimming took off 0 bases at V and 6 bases at J, with 21 bases between the two ends. The CDR3 sequence is 16 residues long. Germline CDR1 reads GTSNPN; CDR2 reads SVGIG (reference sequence).

The chain joins TRBV7-9 to TRBJ1-4, with D perhaps TRBD1 (5 bases). CDR1 is SEHNR, CDR2 FQNEAQ, per germline (reference sequence). The CDR3 is made up of 15 amino acids. The V gene lost 5 bases and the J gene lost 7 bases, with 17 bases spanning the gap. The CDR3 spells CASSPHTGDLEKLFF. CDR3 sequence (DNA): TGTGCCAGCAGCCCGCATACGGGGGACCTTGAAAAACTGTTTTTT. Supplemented by reference TRBV7-9 and TRBJ1-4, the full variable domain reads DTGVSQNPRHKITKRGQNVTFRCDPISEHNRLYWYRQTLGQGPEFLTYFQNEAQLEKSRLLSDRFSAERPKGSFSTLEIQRTEQGDSAMYLCASSPHTGDLEKLFFGSGTQLSVL.

V gene TRBV7-3 combines with J gene TRBJ2-2; 7 nucleotides align to TRBD1. J was trimmed by 0 bases and V by 5 bases; bases with no gene match: 6. This CDR3 region has 16 residues. The germline gives CDR1 SGHTA, CDR2 FQGTGA. The CDR3 sequence is CASSPPGQTNTGELFF. CDR3 coding DNA: TGTGCCAGCAGCCCCCCGGGACAGACGAACACCGGGGAGCTGTTTTTT.

The sample holds many counts of this clonotype. The chain carries TRBV12-3 or TRBV12-4 and TRBJ2-1, with D possibly being TRBD1 (6 bases). V was shortened by 6 bases and J by 3 bases, with 18 bases between the two germline ends. CDR3 length: 16 residues. CDR3: CASSVQGPPYYNEQFF. CDR3 nucleotides: TGTGCCAGCAGCGTTCAGGGGCCCCCCTACTACAATGAGCAGTTCTTC.

This clonotype came up a few times. The DNA for the CDR3 is TGTGCCAGCAGCCAACCCCCCGGTGCCGCACTGGAGACCCAGTACTTC. It codes for CASSQPPGAALETQYF. The chain carries TRBV3-1 and TRBJ2-5, with D unresolved. The CDR3 consists of 16 residues. The V and J ends lost 2 bases and 5 bases respectively, with 18 bases between them. CDR1 is LGHDT, CDR2 YNNKEL, per germline (reference sequence).

This clonotype was recorded many times. This chain links TRBV9 with TRBJ2-7; no clear D. With 4 bases removed from V and 2 bases from J, the gap between germline ends came to 13 bases. In germline, CDR1 is SGDLS, CDR2 YYNGEE. This CDR3 has 14 residues. CDR3 nucleotide sequence: TGTGCCAGCAGCCCTAAGCCCCAGGCCTACGAGCAGTACTTC. The encoded protein is CASSPKPQAYEQYF.